The next 28 T cell receptor beta chains were all read from a single sample in a study of blood T cell repertoires in COVID-19 (dated by TCRdb to about 2020). Preparation of the library involved the immunoSEQ multiplex PCR assay. Not all clones reach the TCRdb copy of this immuneACCESS table, which keeps in-frame sequences only. Checked studies attribute under half of the gap to unresolved V genes and leave the rest unexplained. Recorded for this sample are 200,000 to 250,000 clones; 80% of them occurred a single time. 7.4% of the sample is held by the ten biggest clonotypes. The sample was PBMCs or T cells enriched from blood (not recorded which). These receptor sequences come from a woman between 35 and 50 years old with acute COVID-19.

The chain uses TRBV5-1 and TRBJ2-2, with D possibly TRBD1 on 6 matching bases. Germline loops: CDR1 SGHRS, CDR2 YFSETQ. V was trimmed by 5 bases and J by 1 base, leaving 12 bases between them. This CDR3 has 15 residues. This chain's CDR3 is CASSHGQQNTGELFF. CDR3 coding DNA: TGCGCCAGCAGTCATGGACAGCAGAACACCGGGGAGCTGTTTTTT.

The rearrangement links TRBV4-3 to TRBJ2-7; 8 bases line up with TRBD2. This CDR3 is built from 15 residues. Trimming at V came to 1 base and at J to 7 bases, leaving 9 bases not matched to a gene. Germline V gives CDR1 LGHNA, CDR2 YSLEER. In nucleotides, the CDR3 is TGCGCCAGCAGCCAAGTTGTCGGGAGGGCCGGGGAGCAGTACTTC. The encoded protein is CASSQVVGRAGEQYF.

The table lists this clone with many counts. The genes are TRBV28 and TRBJ2-3; the D gene is possibly TRBD1 (6 bases). The germline V gene has CDR1 MDHEN and CDR2 SYDVKM. The CDR3 sequence is 17 residues long. V lost 8 bases to trimming and J lost 5 bases, with 26 bases between them. The DNA for the CDR3 is TGTGCCAGCTCATTTAGCACTTGGGACACCGGCGGAGATACGCAGTATTTT. It encodes CASSFSTWDTGGDTQYF.

V is TRBV9 and J is TRBJ2-7; 7 bases line up with TRBD2. J lost 4 bases, V lost 1 base, and 5 bases had no gene match. This CDR3 comprises 14 residues. In germline, CDR1 is SGDLS, CDR2 YYNGEE. The CDR3 loop reads CASSVRWEGYEQYF. The CDR3 nucleotides are TGTGCCAGCAGCGTACGGTGGGAGGGATACGAGCAGTACTTC.

The V call is TRBV19, the J call TRBJ2-3, with a weak D call TRBD2 (5 bases). V lost 4 bases and J lost 7, with 9 bases in between. CDR3 size: 12 residues. CDR1 is LNHDA, CDR2 SQIVND, per germline (reference sequence). CDR3 residues: CASSRGLNTQYF. In DNA form, the CDR3 reads TGTGCCAGTAGTAGAGGACTTAATACGCAGTATTTT.

This clone was seen only once. The V call is TRBV6-5, the J call TRBJ1-1; TRBD1 aligns across 7 bases. CDR1 is MNHEY, CDR2 SVGAGI, per germline. The CDR3 is made up of 15 amino acids. V shed 2 bases, J shed 4 bases, and the junction held 7 bases outside the gene matches. The CDR3 spells CASSYDGSGGTEAFF. The CDR3 nucleotides are TGTGCCAGCAGTTACGACGGATCAGGGGGCACTGAAGCTTTCTTT.

The chain couples TRBV24-1 to TRBJ2-3; D possibly corresponds to TRBD2 (5 bases). Between the trimmed V and J ends, which lost 0 bases and 0 bases, there was a span of 6 bases. The CDR3 has 15 residues. Germline V CDR1 and CDR2: KGHDR, SFDVKD. CDR3 sequence reads: CATSDLRRSTDTQYF. DNA of the CDR3: TGTGCCACCAGTGATTTGAGGAGGAGCACAGATACGCAGTATTTT.

This clone showed up just once. The chain joins TRBV7-9 to TRBJ1-1; a possible D gene is TRBD1 (6 bases). The CDR3 is made up of 14 amino acids. CDR1 is SEHNR and CDR2 is FQNEAQ in the germline V gene (reference sequence). Deletions cut 5 bases from V and 2 bases from J, with 12 bases between. CDR3 residues: CASSRKGGNTEAFF. The CDR3 nucleotides are TGTGCCAGCAGCAGAAAAGGGGGAAACACTGAAGCTTTCTTT. Full variable domain (outside the CDR3, taken from reference TRBV7-9 and TRBJ1-1): DTGVSQNPRHKITKRGQNVTFRCDPISEHNRLYWYRQTLGQGPEFLTYFQNEAQLEKSRLLSDRFSAERPKGSFSTLEIQRTEQGDSAMYLCASSRKGGNTEAFFGQGTRLTVV.

The genes are TRBV19 and TRBJ2-5; TRBD1 matches 8 bases. Germline trimming cut 3 bases from V and 7 bases from J; bases unmatched to any gene: 13. This CDR3 spans 16 amino acids. Germline values: CDR1 LNHDA, CDR2 SQIVND (reference sequence). The CDR3 nucleotides are TGTGCCAGTAGTATGCTCGACAGGGGCGGTAGATGGACCCAGTACTTC. This sequence encodes CASSMLDRGGRWTQYF.

V is TRBV30 and J is TRBJ2-1; tentatively, D is TRBD2 (6 bases). This CDR3 region has 18 residues. With 0 bases removed from V and 8 bases from J, the gap between germline ends came to 26 bases. Germline values: CDR1 GTSNPN, CDR2 SVGIG (reference sequence). The CDR3 here is CAWSVLGKLLLRRDEQFF. In DNA form, the CDR3 reads TGTGCCTGGAGTGTACTAGGAAAACTTCTACTTAGGAGGGATGAGCAGTTCTTC.

CDR3 protein: CASSERTGPQYGYTF. In nucleotides, the CDR3 is TGTGCCAGCAGTGAACGAACAGGGCCTCAATATGGCTACACCTTC. This sequence joins TRBV2 and TRBJ1-2, with D perhaps matching TRBD1 (6 bases). From germline, CDR1 is SNHLY and CDR2 FYNNEI. The CDR3 is 15 amino acids. Trimming left V 2 bases short and J 5 bases short, with 15 bases between.

The rearrangement links TRBV19 to TRBJ1-1; D might be TRBD1 (6 bases). Germline CDR1 and CDR2: LNHDA and SQIVND (reference sequence). Trimming removed 9 bases from V and 3 bases from J, with 17 bases in between. This CDR3 is 14 amino acids long. The DNA of the CDR3 is TGTGCCAGCAGCCCTGACAGGTGGGACACTGAAGCTTTCTTT. This encodes CASSPDRWDTEAFF.

The chain couples TRBV28 to TRBJ1-6; possible D gene TRBD1, 5 bases. The germline V gene has CDR1 MDHEN and CDR2 SYDVKM. V lost 6 bases, J lost 4 bases, and 7 bases lay in between. The CDR3 is made up of 13 amino acids. CDR3 sequence (DNA): TGTGCCAGCAGGACAGCTTATAATTCACCCCTCCACTTT. This encodes CASRTAYNSPLHF.

This chain connects TRBV28 to TRBJ1-5, with D perhaps matching TRBD1 (6 bases). Germline lookup yields CDR1 MDHEN and CDR2 SYDVKM. The CDR3 sequence is 17 residues long. The ends were cut back, 8 bases at V and 0 bases at J, with 20 bases in the middle. The CDR3 region has the DNA TGTGCCAGCGGGGTATCCGGACAGTCTCTTAGCAATCAGCCCCAGCATTTT. This encodes CASGVSGQSLSNQPQHF.

The chain recombines TRBV2 with TRBJ2-7; 10 nucleotides match TRBD2. The CDR3 loop spans 15 amino acids. The germline V gene encodes CDR1 SNHLY and CDR2 FYNNEI. Germline trimming cut 5 bases from V and 6 bases from J; bases unmatched to any gene: 10. CDR3 nucleotides: TGTGCCAGCAGTAATAACGCACTAGCGGGGAGCGAGCAGTACTTC. Its protein product is CASSNNALAGSEQYF.

The gene calls are TRBV11-2 and TRBJ1-3, with no clear D. Trimming took 0 bases from V and 3 from J, leaving 6 bases between them. This CDR3 has 14 amino acids. Looked up from germline, CDR1 is SGHAT and CDR2 is FQNNGV. For the CDR3, the DNA is TGTGCCAGCAGCTTAGAGGCATTTGGAAACACCATATATTTT. This sequence encodes CASSLEAFGNTIYF.

V is TRBV3-1 (or the pseudogene TRBV3-2) and J is TRBJ1-5; D gene unclear. The germline V gene has CDR1 LGHDT and CDR2 YNNKEL (reference sequence). V dropped 3 bases and J dropped 9 bases, with 15 bases sitting between them. The CDR3 loop spans 14 amino acids. CDR3 sequence: CASSQGPVSTPQHF. The CDR3 nucleotides are TGTGCCAGCAGCCAGGGCCCCGTTAGTACGCCCCAGCATTTT.

The V call is TRBV2, the J call TRBJ2-6, with 8 bases fitting TRBD1. Trimming took 9 bases from V and 2 from J; bases not matched to a gene: 3. Germline V gene data show CDR1 as SNHLY and CDR2 as FYNNEI. The CDR3 spans 14 residues. CDR3 nucleotide sequence: TGTGCCAGTTTACAGGGGGCTGGGGCCAACGTCCTGACTTTC. Translating it yields CASLQGAGANVLTF.

The chain couples TRBV4-1 to TRBJ2-2, with TRBD2 matching 12 bases. Germline V gene lookup returns CDR1 MGHRA and CDR2 YSYEKL. The CDR3 is 18 residues long. V was pared by 1 base and J by 4 bases, with 7 bases of the junction left unmatched. CDR3 residues: CASSQGELAGGLTGELFF. As DNA, the CDR3 is TGCGCCAGCAGCCAAGGGGAACTAGCGGGAGGACTCACCGGGGAGCTGTTTTTT.

This sequence joins TRBV28 and TRBJ1-1; the D is unclear. V was clipped by 6 bases and J by 5 bases, with 7 bases between them. The length of the CDR3 is 11 residues. Germline-derived CDR1 and CDR2 are MDHEN and SYDVKM. CDR3 region: CASREVTEAFF. DNA for the CDR3: TGTGCCAGCAGGGAGGTAACTGAAGCTTTCTTT.

This chain links TRBV28 with TRBJ1-1; D unresolved. Looked up from germline, CDR1 is MDHEN and CDR2 is SYDVKM. The CDR3 runs to 15 residues. The ends were cut back, 4 bases at V and 1 base at J, with 13 bases in the middle. The CDR3 nucleotides are TGTGCCAGCAGTTCTGACACCTTCGGGAACACTGAAGCTTTCTTT. Translation: CASSSDTFGNTEAFF.

The chain uses TRBV29-1 and TRBJ1-1; 7 bases match TRBD1. Per the germline V gene, CDR1 is SQVTM and CDR2 is ANQGSEA. The CDR3 sequence is 14 residues long. The ends lost 7 bases at V and 1 base at J; junction bases unmatched: 9. CDR3 sequence: CSAQQGPQNTEAFF. The CDR3 nucleotides are TGCAGCGCACAACAGGGGCCGCAGAACACTGAAGCTTTCTTT.

The rearrangement uses TRBV7-8 and TRBJ1-5; no firm D call. Trimming took 1 base from V and 2 from J, leaving 9 bases between them. Germline V gene sequence: CDR1 SGHVS, CDR2 FQNEAQ. The CDR3 contains 15 residues. The CDR3 DNA follows: TGTGCCAGCAGCTTAGGAGCCGGTGGCAATCAGCCCCAGCATTTT. This translates into CASSLGAGGNQPQHF. Full variable domain (remainder filled in from reference TRBV7-8 and TRBJ1-5): GAGVSQSPRYKVAKRGQDVALRCDPISGHVSLFWYQQALGQGPEFLTYFQNEAQLDKSGLPSDRFFAERPEGSVSTLKIQRTQQEDSAVYLCASSLGAGGNQPQHFGDGTRLSIL.

The J gene is TRBJ1-2, the V gene TRBV24-1; D not certain. This CDR3 comprises 12 residues. Germline values: CDR1 KGHDR, CDR2 SFDVKD. V lost 5 bases to trimming and J lost 8 bases, with 11 bases between them. Here the CDR3 reads CATSAEGRGYTF. The CDR3 nucleotides are TGTGCCACCAGTGCGGAAGGGAGGGGCTACACCTTC.

The chain uses TRBV27 and TRBJ2-2, with 9 bases lining up with TRBD1. CDR1 MNHEY and CDR2 SMNVEV come from the germline V gene (reference sequence). This CDR3 has 16 residues. V gave up 6 bases and J gave up 4 bases; unmatched junction bases: 9. Written as DNA, the CDR3 is TGTGCCAGCAGAGTCCGGACAGGGGTTGTCACCGGGGAGCTGTTTTTT. As protein: CASRVRTGVVTGELFF.

This sequence joins TRBV19 and TRBJ2-2; the match to TRBD2 covers 14 bases. The CDR3 totals 16 residues. Per the germline V gene, CDR1 is LNHDA and CDR2 is SQIVND (reference sequence). Trimming took 4 bases from V and 9 from J; bases not matched to a gene: 7. The CDR3 loop is CASSTSGTSGSWELFF. CDR3 sequence (DNA): TGTGCCAGTAGTACCTCCGGGACTAGCGGGAGCTGGGAGCTGTTTTTT.

The chain links TRBV27 to TRBJ2-3, with 12 bases identical to TRBD2. V shed 1 base, J shed 4 bases, and the junction held 6 bases outside the gene matches. The CDR3 sequence is 17 residues long. Germline CDR1 MNHEY, CDR2 SMNVEV (reference sequence). CDR3 DNA: TGTGCCAGCAGTTTATATGCTAGCGGGGGGGCCTCAGATACGCAGTATTTT. Protein: CASSLYASGGASDTQYF.

J is TRBJ1-5 and V is TRBV24-1; 7 positions agree with TRBD1. The CDR3 contains 15 residues. V lost 4 bases and J lost 4; bases outside the gene matches: 6. From germline, CDR1 is KGHDR and CDR2 SFDVKD. The CDR3: CATSDPNRGNQPQHF. CDR3 nucleotide sequence: TGTGCCACCAGTGACCCAAACAGGGGAAATCAGCCCCAGCATTTT.